Given below is one T cell receptor (beta chain) in context. The data derive from a study of memory CD8 T cells in hepatitis C reinfection. CDR1 is SEHNR and CDR2 is FQNEAQ in the germline V gene (reference sequence). J lost 9 bases, V lost 1 base, and 6 bases had no gene match. The CDR3 loop spans 15 amino acids. TCRdb keeps only in-frame clones here, not all; method: immunoSEQ multiplex PCR. Among tens of thousands of clones listed, about 90% were seen once. Time point specified: pre-reinfection, 55 to 20 weeks before reinfection detection. Sorted cells were sequenced directly ex vivo without any in vitro expansion.

The sample comprised naive CD8+ T cells sorted from blood. The chain combines TRBV7-9 with TRBJ2-1; TRBD2 matches at 10 bases. The TCR originated in a man aged 18 to 29 with hepatitis C virus infection. CDR3 sequence (DNA): TGTGCCAGCAGCTTAGTACTAGCGGGACGGAGTGAGCAGTTCTTC. This sequence encodes CASSLVLAGRSEQFF. Variable domain in full (rest from reference TRBV7-9 and TRBJ2-1): DTGVSQNPRHKITKRGQNVTFRCDPISEHNRLYWYRQTLGQGPEFLTYFQNEAQLEKSRLLSDRFSAERPKGSFSTLEIQRTEQGDSAMYLCASSLVLAGRSEQFFGPGTRLTVL.